This T cell receptor beta chain was recorded in a study of response to subunit inactivated influenza vaccine (dated by TCRdb to the late 2010s). General notes on the study: To follow how T cells responded to a trivalent subunit inactivated influenza vaccine, the researchers relied on deep quantitative profiling of the T cell receptor repertoire. The research as a whole found: According to the authors, only a limited number of new T cells may be recruited by each seasonal influenza vaccination.

As concerns this clonotype: Its antigen is unknown. No base-level quality is on record; no much larger clone is a single base apart.

CDR1 and CDR2 are drawn from the germline V gene: ENHRY, SYGVKD. Inclusive of the bounding cysteine and phenylalanine, the CDR3 is 12 residues long. Of all the DNA, just the CDR3 is kept, 36 bases in frame from base 1. V and J lose 4 bases and 6 bases, and a span of 10 bases separates them. Library prep was done by RT-PCR. The sequencer was an Illumina HiSeq 2500. In TCRdb, the public reads were trimmed at Q25 with fastp and aligned with MiXCR, with productive beta chains retained. CDR3 protein duplicates are merged, each entry listing the most common genes and DNA. The sample table shows 650,000 to 700,000 distinct CDR3 sequences, and roughly 14% are seen once. Of the sample, around 10% is held by the ten largest clones.

This sequence uses TRBV10-3 and TRBJ2-7, with no confidently assigned D gene. This TCR was recovered from a man aged 50 to 60 who received an inactivated influenza vaccine. Donor details come from another sample of the same person, matched by shared clones. The specimen comprised PBMCs from blood, sampled 11 to 12 days after vaccination. The sequenced DNA is TGTGCCATCAGTGCCCCCTCGACCGAGCAGTACTTC. Its protein product is CAISAPSTEQYF.